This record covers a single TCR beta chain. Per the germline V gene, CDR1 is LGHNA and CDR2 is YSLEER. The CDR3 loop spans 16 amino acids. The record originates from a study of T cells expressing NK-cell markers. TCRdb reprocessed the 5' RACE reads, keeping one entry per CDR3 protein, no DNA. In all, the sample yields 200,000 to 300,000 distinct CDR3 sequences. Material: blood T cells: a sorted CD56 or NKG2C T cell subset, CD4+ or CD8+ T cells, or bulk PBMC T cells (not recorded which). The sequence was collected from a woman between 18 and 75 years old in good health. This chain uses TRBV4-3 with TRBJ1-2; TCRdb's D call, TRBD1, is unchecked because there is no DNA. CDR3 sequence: CASSQDITGEGYGYTF.